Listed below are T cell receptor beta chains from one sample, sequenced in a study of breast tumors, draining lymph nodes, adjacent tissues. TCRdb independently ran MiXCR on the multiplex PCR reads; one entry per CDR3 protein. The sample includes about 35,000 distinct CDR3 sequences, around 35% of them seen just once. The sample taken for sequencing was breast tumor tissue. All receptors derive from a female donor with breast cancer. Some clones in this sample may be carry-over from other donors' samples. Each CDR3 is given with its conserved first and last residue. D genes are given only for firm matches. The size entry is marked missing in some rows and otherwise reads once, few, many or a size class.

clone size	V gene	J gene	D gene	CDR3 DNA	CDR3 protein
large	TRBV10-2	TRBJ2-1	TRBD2	TGCGCCAGCAGGGGGACTAGCGGGGGGCCTAGCTCCTACAATGAGCAGTTCTTC	CASRGTSGGPSSYNEQFF
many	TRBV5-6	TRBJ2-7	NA	TGTGCCAGCAGCTTATTGCACAGGGTGAAGGAGCAGTACTTC	CASSLLHRVKEQYF
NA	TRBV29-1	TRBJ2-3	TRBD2	TGCAGCGCAAGCGGGAGGGCCAACACAGATACGCAGTATTTT	CSASGRANTDTQYF
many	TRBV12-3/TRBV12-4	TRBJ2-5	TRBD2	TGTGCCAGCAGTTTAAGCGGGATAGAGACCCAGTACTTC	CASSLSGIETQYF
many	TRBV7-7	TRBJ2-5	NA	TGTGCTAGCAGCGCCCGGACTGGGGGTGGGGAGACCCAGTACTTC	CASSARTGGGETQYF
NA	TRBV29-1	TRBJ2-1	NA	TGCAGCGTTGAAGATCCCTGGACAGAACTCAATGAGCAGTTCTTC	CSVEDPWTELNEQFF
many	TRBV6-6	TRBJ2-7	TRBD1	TGTGCTGCCGGGACAGTAACCTACGAGCAGTACTTC	CAAGTVTYEQYF
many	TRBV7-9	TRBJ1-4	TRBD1	TGTGCCAGCAGCTCCGGGACAGGCTATGAAAAACTGTTTTTT	CASSSGTGYEKLFF
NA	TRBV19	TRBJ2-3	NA	TGTGCCAGTAGTAGAAATATCAGGGATACGCAGTATTTT	CASSRNIRDTQYF
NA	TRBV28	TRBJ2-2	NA	TGTGCCAGCCGGGACGGTGACACCGGGGAGCTGTTTTTT	CASRDGDTGELFF
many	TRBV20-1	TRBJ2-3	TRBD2	TGCAGTGCTAATCTCCCAGGGGGACTAGCGGTCACAGATACGCAGTATTTT	CSANLPGGLAVTDTQYF
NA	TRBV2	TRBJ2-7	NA	TGTGCCAGCAGCGCACAGTTCGAGCAGTACTTC	CASSAQFEQYF
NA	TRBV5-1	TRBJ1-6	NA	TGCGCCAGCAGCTTAGGACACACAGTCTATAATTCACCCCTCCACTTT	CASSLGHTVYNSPLHF
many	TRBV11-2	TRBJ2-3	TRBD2	TGTGCCAGCAGCCCCCAAGGGACTAGCGGGAGTAGTACGCAGTATTTT	CASSPQGTSGSSTQYF
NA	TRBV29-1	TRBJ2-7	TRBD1	TGCAGCGTTGAAGGGGGGCAGGGGGCTTTGGATCCCCCGGTTGTCGACTACTACGAGCAGTACTTC	CSVEGGQGALDPPVVDYYEQYF
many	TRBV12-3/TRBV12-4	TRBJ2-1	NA	TGTGCCAGCAGTTTAGCCGGGGCTAGCTCCTACAATGAGCAGTTCTTC	CASSLAGASSYNEQFF
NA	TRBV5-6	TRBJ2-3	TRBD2	TGTGCCAGCACCCCGCGTTGGCGGGAGGCCTCAGATACGCAGTATTTT	CASTPRWREASDTQYF
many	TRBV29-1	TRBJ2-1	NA	TGCAGCGTTGAACGGGATCTAAGCTCCTACAATGAGCAGTTCTTC	CSVERDLSSYNEQFF
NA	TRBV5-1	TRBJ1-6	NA	TGCGCCAGCAGCTTGGAAGGCATGGATAATTCACCCCTCCACTTT	CASSLEGMDNSPLHF
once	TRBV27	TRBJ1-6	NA	TGTGCCAGCAGTTCGACGGGGCCGTGGTCACCCCTCCACTTT	CASSSTGPWSPLHF
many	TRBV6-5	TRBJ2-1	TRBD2	TGTGCCAGCAGTTCAAGACTAGCGGGAGGCTACAATGAGCAGTTCTTC	CASSSRLAGGYNEQFF
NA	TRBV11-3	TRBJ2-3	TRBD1	TGTGCCAGCAGCGCAGGGCTCGGGACAGGGGGCACAGATACGCAGTATTTT	CASSAGLGTGGTDTQYF
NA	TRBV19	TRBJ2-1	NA	TGTGCCAGTAGTATAGATTTGGGCAGGGTGGGAAGTGAGCAGTTCTTC	CASSIDLGRVGSEQFF
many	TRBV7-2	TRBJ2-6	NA	TGTGCCAGCAGCCGACGACCGGCAGGGTCTGGGGCCAACGTCCTGACTTTC	CASSRRPAGSGANVLTF
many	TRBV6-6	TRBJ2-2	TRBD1	TGTGCCAGCAGTCAGGGGACAGGTGTCCCCGGGGAGCTGTTTTTT	CASSQGTGVPGELFF
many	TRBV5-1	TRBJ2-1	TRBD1	TGCGCCAGCAGCTCAGGGGGCGCGTCTAATGAGCAGTTCTTC	CASSSGGASNEQFF
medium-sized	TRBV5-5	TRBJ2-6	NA	TGTGCCAGCAGCCCTGGTGGGGCTTCGGGGGCCAACGTCCTGACTTTC	CASSPGGASGANVLTF
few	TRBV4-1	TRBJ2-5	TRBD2	TGCGCCAGCACCAAGTCGCGGGAGAGCTGGGAGACCCAGTACTTC	CASTKSRESWETQYF
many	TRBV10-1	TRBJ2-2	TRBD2	TGCGCCAGCAAGCGGGAGTTGCCCGGGGAGCTGTTTTTT	CASKRELPGELFF
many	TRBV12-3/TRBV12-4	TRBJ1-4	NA	TGTGCCAGCAGTGGGGGGTTTAATGAAAAACTGTTTTTT	CASSGGFNEKLFF
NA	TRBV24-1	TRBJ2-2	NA	TGTGCCACCAGTGATTTTCAAGGGCAGACGAACACCGGGGAGCTGTTTTTT	CATSDFQGQTNTGELFF
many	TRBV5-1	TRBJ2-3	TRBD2	TGCGCCAGCAGCAGGACCGGGACTAGCGGGAGGTCAGATACGCAGTATTTT	CASSRTGTSGRSDTQYF
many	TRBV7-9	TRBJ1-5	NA	TGTGCCAGCAGCTTAGATAGTCTGCAGCCCCAGCATTTT	CASSLDSLQPQHF
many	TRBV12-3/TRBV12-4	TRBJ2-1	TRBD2	TGTGCCAGCGGTAGCGGGAGTTCCTACAATGAGCAGTTCTTC	CASGSGSSYNEQFF
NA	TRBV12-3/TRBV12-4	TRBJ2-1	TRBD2	TGTGCCACGCTGACTAGCGGGAGGGCGAATGAGCAGTTCTTC	CATLTSGRANEQFF
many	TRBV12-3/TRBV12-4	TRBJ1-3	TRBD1	TGTGCCAGCAGCCGAAGGGGACAGGCAAGCTCTGGAAACACCATATATTTT	CASSRRGQASSGNTIYF
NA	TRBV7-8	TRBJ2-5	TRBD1	TGTGCCAGCAGGCCTCCGGGACAGGGAGGGGAGACCCAGTACTTC	CASRPPGQGGETQYF
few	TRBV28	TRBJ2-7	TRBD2	TGTGCCAGCAGACCCTCTAGCGGGAGGGCCTACGAGCAGTACTTC	CASRPSSGRAYEQYF
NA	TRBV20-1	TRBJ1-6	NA	TGCAGTGCTAGAGATTTCCACACATCGTGGAGGGGAATTGATTCACCCCTCCACTTT	CSARDFHTSWRGIDSPLHF
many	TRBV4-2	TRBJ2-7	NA	TGTGCCAGCAGCCAGTCTAGGATCTACGAGCAGTACTTC	CASSQSRIYEQYF
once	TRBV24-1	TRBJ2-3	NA	TGTGCCACCAGTGATTTTGGGACTAGCACAGATACGCAGTATTTT	CATSDFGTSTDTQYF
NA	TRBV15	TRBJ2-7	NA	TGTGCAACCAGCAGTGAGGGCGGAAGGGGCGGCGAGCAGTACTTC	CATSSEGGRGGEQYF